Each of the 16 T cell receptor beta chains below was sequenced from the same sample in a study of blood T cell repertoires in COVID-19. The repertoire was sequenced with immunoSEQ multiplex PCR; TCRdb's copy has only in-frame clones and lacks some. This sample carries about 270,000 clones, 75% to 95% of them seen once, and the ten largest clones take approximately 2.7%. Sequences were obtained from PBMCs or T cells enriched from blood (not recorded which). These receptors originate from a man in his forties who had been exposed to COVID-19.

V gene TRBV28 combines with J gene TRBJ1-6, with D possibly being TRBD1 (5 bases). The CDR3 spans 16 residues. The germline gives CDR1 MDHEN, CDR2 SYDVKM. Trimming took off 0 bases at V and 10 bases at J, with 16 bases between the two ends. As DNA, the CDR3 is TGTGCCAGCAGTTTATGGGGGGGGGACGTTGGATCACCCCTCCACTTT. Translation gives CASSLWGGDVGSPLHF.

The rearrangement links TRBV5-4 to TRBJ2-7, with 10 nucleotides matching TRBD2. Unmatched junction bases numbered 6, after V lost 4 bases and J lost 5 bases. The CDR3 spans 14 residues. Germline V lookup: CDR1 SGHNT, CDR2 YYREEE (reference sequence). CDR3 sequence (DNA): TGTGCCAGCAGCCCGGGACTAGCGTACGACGAGCAGTACTTC. Translated: CASSPGLAYDEQYF.

V gene TRBV6-5 combines with J gene TRBJ2-5; perhaps TRBD1 as D (5 bases). V lost 6 bases, J lost 3 bases, and 14 bases lay in between. Germline V lookup: CDR1 MNHEY, CDR2 SVGAGI. The CDR3 totals 14 residues. The CDR3 DNA reads TGTGCCAGCAGCCGCCAGGGCAGGGAAGAGACCCAGTACTTC. Translation: CASSRQGREETQYF.

The chain's CDR3 is CASSFAQKAGGPITDTQYF. DNA of the CDR3: TGTGCCAGCAGCTTCGCACAAAAAGCGGGAGGGCCGATAACAGATACGCAGTATTTT. The chain has TRBV11-3 and TRBJ2-3; 10 bases match TRBD2. V was clipped by 3 bases and J by 3 bases; unmatched bases: 15. Germline V CDR1 and CDR2: SGHNT, YENEEA. This CDR3 spans 19 amino acids.

The chain links TRBV30 to TRBJ1-6; 9 bases line up with TRBD1. Per germline, CDR1 GTSNPN and CDR2 SVGIG (reference sequence). After removal of 7 bases from V and 10 bases from J, the junction contained 14 bases not matched to a gene. The CDR3 sequence is 15 residues long. CDR3 loop: CASWTGDTLRSPLHF. The CDR3, as DNA: TGTGCCTCGTGGACAGGGGACACCTTGAGGTCACCCCTCCACTTT.

The rearrangement uses TRBV7-8 and TRBJ2-1, with TRBD1 identical over 8 bases. This CDR3 region has 13 residues. Germline CDR1 is SGHVS and CDR2 is FQNEAQ. V shed 5 bases, J shed 7 bases, and the junction held 4 bases outside the gene matches. The DNA for the CDR3 is TGTGCCAGCAGCGGACAGGGCGGTAATGAGCAGTTCTTC. This gives the protein CASSGQGGNEQFF.

The chain links TRBV7-9 to TRBJ2-7; TRBD2 aligns across 7 bases. The length of the CDR3 is 13 residues. J gave up 2 bases and V 2 bases, and 0 bases lay outside the gene matches. Germline CDR1 and CDR2: SEHNR and FQNEAQ (reference sequence). CDR3 in amino acids: CASSLLAAYEQYF. In nucleotides, the CDR3 is TGTGCCAGCAGCTTACTAGCGGCCTACGAGCAGTACTTC.

This clone has just one count. The chain is built from TRBV5-7 and TRBJ1-4, with D possibly TRBD1 on 5 matching bases. TRBV5-7 is recorded as an ORF, its role being uncertain. This CDR3 spans 17 amino acids. The germline V and J ends were trimmed by 0 bases and 0 bases, with 12 bases remaining between them. The CDR3 DNA reads TGTGCCAGCAGCTTGGCAATAGGGACTGCAACTAATGAAAAACTGTTTTTT. Protein product: CASSLAIGTATNEKLFF.

The chain uses TRBV6-5 and TRBJ2-7; 8 nucleotides match TRBD1. This CDR3 contains 15 residues. The V gene's germline CDR1 is MNHEY and CDR2 SVGAGI. Germline trimming cut 6 bases from V and 3 bases from J; bases unmatched to any gene: 10. The CDR3 here is CASRRVQGAIYEQYF. In DNA, the CDR3 is TGTGCCAGCAGAAGAGTTCAGGGGGCGATCTACGAGCAGTACTTC.

This clone was observed a few times. The same CDR3 can be traced to other DNA sequences in this sample. The genes are TRBV9 and TRBJ1-3, with TRBD1 matching 7 bases. Germline values: CDR1 SGDLS, CDR2 YYNGEE. V dropped 4 bases and J dropped 0; count of bases not matched to a gene: 4. CDR3 size: 15 residues. For the CDR3, the DNA is TGTGCCAGCAGCCTACAGGGGTCCTCTGGAAACACCATATATTTT. Translation gives CASSLQGSSGNTIYF.

The chain recombines TRBV12-3 or TRBV12-4 with TRBJ2-2; D not certain. CDR3 length equals 12 residues. V shed 8 bases and J shed 11 bases, with 15 bases lying between them. The CDR3 reads CASALGPIELFF. CDR3 bases: TGTGCCAGCGCTTTGGGCCCAATCGAGCTGTTTTTT.

This clone has just one count. The chain links TRBV28 to TRBJ2-3, with a tentative D call TRBD2 (7 bases). The CDR3 spans 15 residues. Germline-derived CDR1 and CDR2 are MDHEN and SYDVKM. The V and J ends lost 3 bases and 1 base respectively, with 11 bases between them. Written as DNA, the CDR3 is TGTGCCAGCAGTTTGGGGGGGCAAGGCACAGATACGCAGTATTTT. Its translation is CASSLGGQGTDTQYF.

This clone was seen a single time. The CDR3 spells CASGRDSYNSPLHF. For the CDR3, the DNA is TGTGCCAGCGGCCGGGACAGTTATAATTCACCCCTCCACTTT. The chain uses TRBV27 and TRBJ1-6; 7 nucleotides match TRBD1. The CDR3 extends over 14 amino acids. From germline, CDR1 is MNHEY and CDR2 SMNVEV (reference sequence). V gave up 8 bases and J gave up 4 bases; unmatched junction bases: 5.

The rearrangement uses TRBV5-1 and TRBJ1-1, with 8 positions matching TRBD1. With V trimmed by 2 bases and J by 0 bases, 6 bases remained unmatched. The CDR3 consists of 16 residues. CDR1 and CDR2 (germline): SGHRS, YFSETQ. The CDR3 loop is CASSLGQGRMNTEAFF. The CDR3 nucleotides are TGCGCCAGCAGCTTAGGACAGGGCCGCATGAACACTGAAGCTTTCTTT.

CDR3 region: CASTIAGGPSKHNEQFF. CDR3 bases: TGTGCCAGCACAATAGCGGGAGGGCCAAGTAAACACAATGAGCAGTTCTTC. This chain uses TRBV28 with TRBJ2-1, with 11 nucleotides matching TRBD2. Germline trimming cut 7 bases from V and 5 bases from J; bases unmatched to any gene: 13. Germline values: CDR1 MDHEN, CDR2 SYDVKM. The CDR3 totals 17 residues.

V usage is TRBV7-3 and J usage is TRBJ2-1, with a possible D match to TRBD1 (5 bases). This CDR3 comprises 14 residues. The germline CDR1 and CDR2 sequences are SGHTA and FQGTGA. With 2 bases removed from V and 5 bases from J, the gap between germline ends came to 10 bases. The CDR3 here is CASSLQGINNEQFF. The CDR3 DNA follows: TGTGCCAGCAGCTTACAGGGCATCAACAATGAGCAGTTCTTC. Looking up the rest from reference TRBV7-3 and TRBJ2-1 gives the full variable domain: GAGVSQTPSNKVTEKGKYVELRCDPISGHTALYWYRQSLGQGPEFLIYFQGTGAADDSGLPNDRFFAVRPEGSVSTLKIQRTERGDSAVYLCASSLQGINNEQFFGPGTRLTVL.